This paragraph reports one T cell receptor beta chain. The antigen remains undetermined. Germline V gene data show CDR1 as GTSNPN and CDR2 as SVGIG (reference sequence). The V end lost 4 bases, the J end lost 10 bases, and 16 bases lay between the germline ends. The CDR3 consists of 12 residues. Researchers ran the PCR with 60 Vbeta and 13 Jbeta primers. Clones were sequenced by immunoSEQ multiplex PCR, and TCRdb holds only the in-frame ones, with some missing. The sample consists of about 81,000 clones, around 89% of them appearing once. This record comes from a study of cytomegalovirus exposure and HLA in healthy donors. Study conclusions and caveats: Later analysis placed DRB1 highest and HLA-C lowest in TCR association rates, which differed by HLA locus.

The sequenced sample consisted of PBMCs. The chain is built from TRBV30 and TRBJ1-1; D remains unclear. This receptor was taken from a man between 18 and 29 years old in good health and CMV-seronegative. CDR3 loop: CAWTTNLSGAFF. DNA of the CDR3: TGTGCCTGGACTACGAACCTCAGCGGAGCTTTCTTT.